This is a list of T cell receptor beta chains from one sample in a study of early T cells in non-severe SARS-CoV-2 infection. TCRdb ran MiXCR on the 5' RACE reads and lists one entry per CDR3 protein. This table holds 60,000 to 70,000 distinct CDR3 sequences, 9.1% found once. Sequencing was performed on whole blood. All receptors come from an adult who was a healthcare worker with PCR-confirmed SARS-CoV-2 infection or an uninfected control (not recorded which). CDR3s include the opening cysteine and the closing phenylalanine or tryptophan. A D gene is named only where the DNA matches it firmly. Clone size, where shown, is once, few, many, or a class for clones that have expanded.

V	J	size	D	DNA	CDR3
TRBV2	TRBJ1-1	few	TRBD1	TGTGCCAGCAGACGAGACAGGGGGTACACTGAAGCTTTCTTT	CASRRDRGYTEAFF
TRBV29-1	TRBJ2-3	NA	NA	TGCAGCGTTGACAGCGGCCAAGATACGCAGTATTTT	CSVDSGQDTQYF
TRBV7-2	TRBJ2-6	NA	TRBD1	TGTGCCAGCAGCCCCGGGACAGGGGTTCCTGGGGCCAACGTCCTGACTTTC	CASSPGTGVPGANVLTF
TRBV12-3/TRBV12-4	TRBJ2-1	many	NA	TGTGCCAGCAGTTTTTCTTCGAGTTGGAATGAGCAGTTCTTC	CASSFSSSWNEQFF
TRBV11-2	TRBJ2-7	NA	NA	TGTGCCAGCAGCTTAATAATTTCAGCGCTTGGGGAGCAGTACTTC	CASSLIISALGEQYF
TRBV3-1	TRBJ1-1	NA	NA	TGTGCCAGCAGCCAAACAGGGCTGAACACTGAAGCTTTCTTT	CASSQTGLNTEAFF
TRBV7-2	TRBJ2-3	NA	TRBD1	TGTGCCAGCAGCTTAGCTCGCAGGACAGGCGAAGATACGCAGTATTTT	CASSLARRTGEDTQYF
TRBV5-1	TRBJ2-7	once	TRBD1	TGCGCCAGCAGCTTCGGGACAGGAGGCGAGCAGTACTTC	CASSFGTGGEQYF
TRBV4-3	TRBJ2-1	NA	TRBD2	TGCGCCAGCAGCCAAGAAGGACTAGCGGGATTTCATGAGCAGTTCTTC	CASSQEGLAGFHEQFF
TRBV5-1	TRBJ2-3	many	TRBD1	TGCGCCAGCAGCTTGGAGGGACAGGGGCACACAGATACGCAGTATTTT	CASSLEGQGHTDTQYF
TRBV3-1	TRBJ2-2	NA	TRBD2	TGTGCCAGCAGCCAAGTACAGCGGGAAGGTCCCGGGGAGCTGTTTTTT	CASSQVQREGPGELFF
TRBV4-3	TRBJ2-7	few	NA	TGCGCCAGCAGCGCTAAATCGCGGGGCGAGCAGTACTTC	CASSAKSRGEQYF
TRBV21-1	TRBJ2-3	NA	NA	TGTGCCAGCAGCCTCCTCGTCGAGCGGGAGTCAGATACGCAGTATTTT	CASSLLVERESDTQYF
TRBV13	TRBJ2-5	many	TRBD2	TGTGCCAGCAGTTCAAGCGGGAGGCGTCCGAAGACCCAGTACTTC	CASSSSGRRPKTQYF
TRBV11-2	TRBJ2-2	NA	NA	TGTGCCAGCAGCTTATCCACTAGTCCACTCGCGAACACCGGGGAGCTGTTTTTT	CASSLSTSPLANTGELFF
TRBV20-1	TRBJ2-1	few	NA	TGCAGTCCCCAATCCGAGCGGGTACACAATGAGCAGTTCTTC	CSPQSERVHNEQFF
TRBV4-2	TRBJ2-1	NA	NA	TGTGCCAGCAGCCCCCTTGGGGGGAGGGGGTACAATGAGCAGTTCTTC	CASSPLGGRGYNEQFF
TRBV20-1	TRBJ2-7	few	NA	TGCAGTGCTAGAGGGGACTCCTACGAGCAGTACTTC	CSARGDSYEQYF
TRBV11-3	TRBJ2-2	NA	NA	TGTGCCAGCAGCCCGACTCGGGACACCGGGGAGCTGTATTTT	CASSPTRDTGELYF
TRBV6-4	TRBJ1-5	NA	NA	TGTGCCAGCAGTGAGACAGCGGAGAATCAGCCCCAGCATTTT	CASSETAENQPQHF
TRBV30	TRBJ2-7	NA	TRBD1	TGTGCCTGGAGCGGGACAGGGTATATGGAGCAGTACTTC	CAWSGTGYMEQYF
TRBV2	TRBJ2-5	many	NA	TGTGCCAGCAGCCTCCACGGGAAAGAGACCCAGTACTTC	CASSLHGKETQYF
TRBV6-5	TRBJ2-7	NA	TRBD2	TGTGCCAGCAGCCGACTAGCGGGCGGCTACGAGCAGTACTTC	CASSRLAGGYEQYF
TRBV6-1	TRBJ1-2	few	TRBD1	TGTGCCAGCAGTGAAGCGCGGGACAGCTATGGCTACACCTTC	CASSEARDSYGYTF
TRBV5-4	TRBJ2-1	few	TRBD2	TGTGCCAGCAGCTCCGGGACTAGCGGGCCCCACAATGAGCAGTTCTTC	CASSSGTSGPHNEQFF